Reported below is one T cell receptor (beta chain). Its specificity is unknown. These data belong to a study of T cell repertoires in cytomegalovirus infection. Study observations and caveats: Summed frequency of shared TCR beta families picked out CMV carriers who also had the relevant HLA.

Germline V gives CDR1 MNHEY, CDR2 SVGAGI. The CDR3 extends over 15 amino acids. Trimming shortened V by 2 bases and J by 3 bases, and 12 bases separated the two germline ends. TCRdb independently ran MiXCR on the reads; one entry per CDR3 protein. The repertoire holds a few hundred thousand distinct CDR3 sequences, with 20% to 25% as singletons. Sequencing was carried out using CD8+ T cells from PBMCs. The chain recombines TRBV6-5 with TRBJ2-3; D may match TRBD1 or TRBD2 (5 bases each). The TCR sequence derives from a human donor in good health (CMV status not recorded). Some clones in this sample may be carry-over from other donors' samples. CDR3: CASSYGGRGTDTQYF. Written as DNA, the CDR3 is TGTGCCAGCAGTTACGGGGGAAGAGGGACAGATACGCAGTATTTT.